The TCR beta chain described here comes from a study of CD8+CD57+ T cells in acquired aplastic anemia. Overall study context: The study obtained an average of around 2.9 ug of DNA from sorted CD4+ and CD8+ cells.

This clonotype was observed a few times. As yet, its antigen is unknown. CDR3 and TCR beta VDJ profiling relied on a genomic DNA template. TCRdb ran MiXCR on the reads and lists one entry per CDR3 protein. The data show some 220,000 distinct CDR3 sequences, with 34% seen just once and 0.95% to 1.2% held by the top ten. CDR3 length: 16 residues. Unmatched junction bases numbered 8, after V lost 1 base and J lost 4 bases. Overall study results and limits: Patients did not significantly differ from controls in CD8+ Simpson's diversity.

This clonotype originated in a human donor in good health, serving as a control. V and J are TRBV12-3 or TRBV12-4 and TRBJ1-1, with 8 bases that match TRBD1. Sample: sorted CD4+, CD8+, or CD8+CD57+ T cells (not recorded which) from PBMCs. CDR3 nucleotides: TGTGCCAGCAGTTTAGATGGAGACAGGGGAGGCACTGAAGCTTTCTTT. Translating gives CASSLDGDRGGTEAFF.